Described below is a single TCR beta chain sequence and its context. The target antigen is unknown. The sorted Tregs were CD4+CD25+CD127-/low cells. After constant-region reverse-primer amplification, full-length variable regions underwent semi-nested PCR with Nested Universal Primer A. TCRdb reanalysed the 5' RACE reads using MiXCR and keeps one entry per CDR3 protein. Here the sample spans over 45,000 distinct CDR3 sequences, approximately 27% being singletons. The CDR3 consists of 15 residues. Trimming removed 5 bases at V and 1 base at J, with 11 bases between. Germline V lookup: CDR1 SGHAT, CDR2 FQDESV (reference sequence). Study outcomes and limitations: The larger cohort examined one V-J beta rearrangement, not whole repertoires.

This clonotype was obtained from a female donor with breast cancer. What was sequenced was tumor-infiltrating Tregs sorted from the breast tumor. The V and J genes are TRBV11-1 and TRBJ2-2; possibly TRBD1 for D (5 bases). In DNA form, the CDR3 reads TGTGCCAGCAGCCGCAACGGACAGAACACCGGGGAGCTGTTTTTT. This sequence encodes CASSRNGQNTGELFF.